This paragraph reports one T cell receptor (beta chain). It lacks a known antigen. Within one base of it there is no much larger clone, and no base qualities were kept. The CDR3 regions of human TCRbeta chains were analyzed by immunosequencing. The published analysis was carried out like this. Repertoire TCRs were matched against a reference library of SARS-CoV-2-specific TCRs generated with the MIRA antigen-specificity platform. Breadth was defined as the fraction of unique TCRs that were SARS-CoV-2-associated, and depth was defined as the fraction of total T cells that were SARS-CoV-2-associated. Using the MIRA data, each spike-specific TCR was assigned both to the spike region to which the TCR was reactive and to a CD4 or CD8 class. Log10-transformed breadth and depth values were compared by one-way ANOVA with Sidak's multiple comparisons tests. TCRdb holds this immuneACCESS table with in-frame rearrangements only. Some clones are missing; in checked studies, unresolved V genes explain under half, and the rest has no known cause. V, J and clone size were drawn from that table, and D and trimming were deduced from the DNA. The sample contains 110,000 or so clones, approximately 90% of them found a single time. The top ten clonotypes cover less than 9.5% of the sample.

The sample originates from a study of T cell responses to AZD1222 COVID-19 vaccine (dated by TCRdb to about 2021). With regard to the full study: AZD1222 recipients with second doses at about 4 weeks or about 12 weeks were pooled, because spike-specific TCR depth and breadth did not differ between schedules. Trial participants were enrolled into age subgroups of 18-55, 56-69 and 70-plus years, which contained about 150, 28 and 57 TCR-sequenced participants, respectively. TCR sequencing covered over 230 trial participants: 200 to 220 given two doses of AZD1222 and about 26 given two doses of MenACWY control vaccine.

The sample's time point, from its label and the paper: baseline before first vaccination. Vaccinee samples came from UK trials COV001 and COV002, including a single-blind randomized controlled phase 2/3 trial of AZD1222 (ChAdOx1 nCoV-19) in healthy adults. Trial participant PBMC samples were collected at day 0 and day 28 after the second dose for TCRbeta chain sequencing. What the research found in general, with its limitations: Spike-specific TCR breadth and depth rose significantly after two AZD1222 doses compared with day 0 and with MenACWY recipients. Nearly half of unique spike-specific TCRs reportedly recognized epitopes outside regions mutated in the B.1.351 and B.1.1.7 variants. Conclusions about previously exposed vaccinees were limited because only 5 or 6 AZD1222 recipients were SARS-CoV-2 seropositive at baseline. Participants were mostly white British, with more females than males. The authors suggested clonal diversity may have been underestimated. Because no samples from the day 14 peak response were available, repertoires could be characterized only after the peak T cell response. In the small 56-69-year group, the increase in depth fell short of significance, most likely because of low power. The whole spike protein was spanned by vaccine-associated CD4 TCRs, and dominant responses were seen in regions 160-218 and 743-854.

The junction carries 18 bases between V and J, which are trimmed by 6 bases and 7 bases respectively. The CDR1 and CDR2 encoded by the germline V gene are SQVTM and ANQGSEA. Its CDR3 holds 13 amino acids, cysteine through phenylalanine. Only CDR3 DNA remains: 39 bases, in frame from the first base. The chain employs TRBV29-1 and TRBJ1-2, with the D gene too uncertain to name. This receptor was identified in an adult in good health. Sequencing was performed on peripheral blood, taken on day 0 of AZD1222 vaccination. The CDR3 region: CSVATGVRAGYTF. The nucleotide sequence reads TGCAGCGTCGCGACTGGGGTTAGGGCTGGCTACACCTTC.